This T cell receptor (beta chain) comes out of a study of blood T cell repertoires in COVID-19. Study overall: The analysed material was cDNA or gDNA that came from T cells, B-cell-depleted T cells, or PBMCs.

The authors' processing: Amplified reference gene primers provided the basis for estimating nucleated cell counts. Only in-frame clones appear in the TCRdb table, and some are missing; sequencing was by immunoSEQ multiplex PCR. V and J calls and clone size are given by that table; D and trimming were obtained from the DNA. The repertoire holds some 140,000 clones, about 76% seen once, with roughly 13% in the top ten. CDR1 and CDR2 (germline): KGHSH, LQKENI. V was clipped by 6 bases and J by 1 base, with 9 bases between them. The CDR3 is 13 amino acids. This TCR was sampled from a man older than 75 with acute or convalescent COVID-19. The gene calls are TRBV18 and TRBJ1-1; D is unresolved. Sequencing was carried out using peripheral blood. The CDR3 sequence: CASSEGGNTEAFF. The CDR3 nucleotides read TGTGCCAGCTCGGAAGGAGGGAACACTGAAGCTTTCTTT. Variable domain in full (rest from reference TRBV18 and TRBJ1-1): NAGVMQNPRHLVRRRGQEARLRCSPMKGHSHVYWYRQLPEEGLKFMVYLQKENIIDESGMPKERFSAEFPKEGPSILRIQQVVRGDSAAYFCASSEGGNTEAFFGQGTRLTVV.